Listed below are T cell receptor beta chains from one sample, sequenced in a study of blood T cell repertoires in COVID-19. Clones were sequenced by immunoSEQ multiplex PCR, and TCRdb holds only the in-frame ones, with some missing. This table holds 52,000 or so clones, 65% to 85% found once. Sample: peripheral blood. These receptors all come from a middle-aged man with acute or convalescent COVID-19. Each CDR3 is given with its conserved first and last residue. Each record gives: CDR3 protein, V gene, clone size. The listing skips clone size in some rows; elsewhere it reads once, few, many or a size class.

CDR3 protein: CASRKRTGLTEAFF
V gene: TRBV27
clone size: NA

CDR3 protein: CASSGGLAGPTDTQYF
V gene: TRBV5-1
clone size: NA

CDR3 protein: CSVVAGGGQPQHF
V gene: TRBV29-1
clone size: NA

CDR3 protein: CASSPTARAKNIQYF
V gene: TRBV5-1
clone size: NA

CDR3 protein: CASSQTRNTDTQYF
V gene: TRBV14
clone size: NA

CDR3 protein: CASGQSMNTEAFF
V gene: TRBV9
clone size: NA

CDR3 protein: CASSPPPTRETQYF
V gene: TRBV18
clone size: NA

CDR3 protein: CASSLWGGISYEQYF
V gene: TRBV5-1
clone size: NA

CDR3 protein: CASSSGDGYNSPLHF
V gene: TRBV9
clone size: NA

CDR3 protein: CASSFRDSAIYGYTF
V gene: TRBV9
clone size: NA

CDR3 protein: CASRDRGSNQPQHF
V gene: TRBV19
clone size: NA

CDR3 protein: CASSWGTGEGSPLHF
V gene: TRBV7-8
clone size: NA

CDR3 protein: CASSWAVGRGESYEQFF
V gene: TRBV5-1
clone size: NA

CDR3 protein: CASSPGLLGNTIYF
V gene: TRBV18
clone size: NA

CDR3 protein: CASSGDRPETQYF
V gene: TRBV2
clone size: once

CDR3 protein: CSASQRVGLNEQFF
V gene: TRBV29-1
clone size: NA

CDR3 protein: CASERNTGELFF
V gene: TRBV5-1
clone size: medium-sized

CDR3 protein: CASSVDRGKGYTF
V gene: TRBV9
clone size: NA

CDR3 protein: CASSPHGADGYTF
V gene: TRBV7-9
clone size: many

CDR3 protein: CASTLRPQYYGYTF
V gene: TRBV2
clone size: NA

CDR3 protein: CASRPDSRNTGELFF
V gene: TRBV2
clone size: NA

CDR3 protein: CASSNRALKGTVYDEQFF
V gene: TRBV21-1
clone size: once

CDR3 protein: CASRSDTYGYTF
V gene: TRBV2
clone size: NA

CDR3 protein: CASSEGTSGRSRETQYF
V gene: TRBV25-1
clone size: NA

CDR3 protein: CASNSGTSGTDTQYF
V gene: TRBV2
clone size: NA

CDR3 protein: CASSGNRVRTDTQYF
V gene: TRBV7-9
clone size: few

CDR3 protein: CAWTLGVATEAFF
V gene: TRBV30
clone size: NA

CDR3 protein: CATSEQGVAKGYTF
V gene: TRBV24-1
clone size: NA

CDR3 protein: CATKRGNCGNTIYF
V gene: TRBV6-4
clone size: NA

CDR3 protein: CASSIKGQGTSPLHF
V gene: TRBV6-5
clone size: NA

CDR3 protein: CASSSTRGEQYF
V gene: TRBV7-6
clone size: once

CDR3 protein: CASSQDQGLGRTDTQYF
V gene: TRBV3-1/TRBV3-2
clone size: NA

CDR3 protein: CASSPLRGSEDEQYF
V gene: TRBV11-2
clone size: NA

CDR3 protein: CSVWDRRPNTEAFF
V gene: TRBV29-1
clone size: NA

CDR3 protein: CASSGTGLFGNSPLHF
V gene: TRBV7-9
clone size: NA

CDR3 protein: CASSQESSGSVNTQYF
V gene: TRBV4-1
clone size: NA

CDR3 protein: CASSLTGRLNGYTF
V gene: TRBV6-6
clone size: NA

CDR3 protein: CASSESWGAGELFF
V gene: TRBV10-2
clone size: NA

CDR3 protein: CASSYGQGNYGYTF
V gene: TRBV5-1
clone size: once

CDR3 protein: CAGGVRTEAFF
V gene: TRBV21-1
clone size: NA